The entry that follows covers one T cell receptor (beta chain) sequence. Its antigen is unknown. In each PCR, synthetic TCR analog templates were spiked in. Data came from immunoSEQ multiplex PCR; TCRdb stores just in-frame clones and leaves some out. The repertoire holds some 40,000 clones, about 90% seen once, with approximately 7.9% in the top ten. Noted time point: peripheral blood 6 weeks after treatment start. Pretreatment and on-treatment blood mononuclear cell samples were taken, totaling between 1 and 8 time points per patient. After removal of 5 bases from V and 6 bases from J, the junction contained 6 bases not matched to a gene. Germline loops: CDR1 MNHEY, CDR2 SVGAGI. This CDR3 is built from 14 residues. This sample is part of a study of PD-L1 blockade in urothelial cancer. Study-level background: Researchers found blood samples held a median of roughly 140,000 T cells.

Study outcomes and limitations: It was durable-benefit patients whose tumor-associated blood clones expanded more at 3 weeks.

The sequencing used PBMCs, collected around atezolizumab (anti-PD-L1) treatment. The TCR comes from a man between 65 and 85 years old with urothelial cancer. The chain is built from TRBV6-5 and TRBJ1-2; 10 nucleotides align to TRBD1. CDR3 sequence: CASSRQGAGHGYTF. DNA of the CDR3: TGTGCCAGCAGTCGACAGGGGGCTGGACATGGCTACACCTTC.